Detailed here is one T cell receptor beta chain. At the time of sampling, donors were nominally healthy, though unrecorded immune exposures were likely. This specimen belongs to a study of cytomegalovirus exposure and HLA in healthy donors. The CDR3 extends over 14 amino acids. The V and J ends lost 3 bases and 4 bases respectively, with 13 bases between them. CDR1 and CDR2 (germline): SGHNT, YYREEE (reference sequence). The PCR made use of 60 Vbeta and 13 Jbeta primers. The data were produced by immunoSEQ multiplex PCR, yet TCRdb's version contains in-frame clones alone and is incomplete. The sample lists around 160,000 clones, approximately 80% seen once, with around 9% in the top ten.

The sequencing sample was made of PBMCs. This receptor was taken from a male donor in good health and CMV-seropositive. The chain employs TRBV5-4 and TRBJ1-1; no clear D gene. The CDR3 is CASSWVGGSTEAFF. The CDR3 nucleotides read TGTGCCAGCAGCTGGGTTGGAGGAAGCACTGAAGCTTTCTTT. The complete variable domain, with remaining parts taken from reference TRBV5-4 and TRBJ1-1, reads ETGVTQSPTHLIKTRGQQVTLRCSSQSGHNTVSWYQQALGQGPQFIFQYYREEENGRGNFPPRFSGLQFPNYSSELNVNALELDDSALYLCASSWVGGSTEAFFGQGTRLTVV.